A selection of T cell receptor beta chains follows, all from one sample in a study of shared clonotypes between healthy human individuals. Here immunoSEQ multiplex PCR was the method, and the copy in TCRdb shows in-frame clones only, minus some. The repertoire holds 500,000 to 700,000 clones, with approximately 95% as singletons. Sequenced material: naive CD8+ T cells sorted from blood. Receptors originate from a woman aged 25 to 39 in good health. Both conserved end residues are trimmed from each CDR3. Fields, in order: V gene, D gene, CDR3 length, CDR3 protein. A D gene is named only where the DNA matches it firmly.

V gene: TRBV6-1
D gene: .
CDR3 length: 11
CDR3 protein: ASSATANYGYT

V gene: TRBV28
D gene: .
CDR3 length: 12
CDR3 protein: ASSSSGLPIEQF

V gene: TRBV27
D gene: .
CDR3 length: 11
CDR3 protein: ASSVSIFDEQY

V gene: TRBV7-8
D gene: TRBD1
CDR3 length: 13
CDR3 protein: ASSLEHRGVEPQH

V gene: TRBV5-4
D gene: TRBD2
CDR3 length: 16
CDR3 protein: ASSAPTGTSGKQETQY

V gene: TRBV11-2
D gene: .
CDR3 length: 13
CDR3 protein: ASSLRRVLAETQY

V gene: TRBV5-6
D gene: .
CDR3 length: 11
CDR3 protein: ASSLLANEKLF

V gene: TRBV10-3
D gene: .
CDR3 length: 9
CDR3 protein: AISDIYEQY

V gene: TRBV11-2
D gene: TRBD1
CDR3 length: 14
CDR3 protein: ASSLGGTENSYEQY

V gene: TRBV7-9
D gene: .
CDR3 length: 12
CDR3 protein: ASSLVLDTGELF

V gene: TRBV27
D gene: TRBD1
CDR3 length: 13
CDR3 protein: ASSLGQDGYYGYT

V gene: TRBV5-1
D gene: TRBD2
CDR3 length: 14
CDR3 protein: ASSLPTSGVSYEQY

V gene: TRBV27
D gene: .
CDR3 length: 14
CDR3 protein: ASRPPGRVGNQPQH

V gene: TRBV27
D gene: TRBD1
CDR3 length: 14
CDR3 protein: ASSLSGTQGGRSAF

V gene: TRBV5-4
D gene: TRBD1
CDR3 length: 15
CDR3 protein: ASSFWGQGLAKNIQY

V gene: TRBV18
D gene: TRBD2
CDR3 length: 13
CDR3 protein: ASSPSGSSYNEQF

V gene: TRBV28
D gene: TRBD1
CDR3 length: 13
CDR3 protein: ASSPQGFGNQPQH

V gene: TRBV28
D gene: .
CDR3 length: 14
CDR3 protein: ASRGGFMTSSYEQY

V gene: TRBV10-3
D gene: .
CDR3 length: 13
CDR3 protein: AISDGGPSNQPQH

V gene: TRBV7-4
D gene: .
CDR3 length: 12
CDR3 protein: ASSGNTPNTEAF

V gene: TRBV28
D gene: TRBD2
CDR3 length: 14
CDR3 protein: ASSLFGLAAYNEQF

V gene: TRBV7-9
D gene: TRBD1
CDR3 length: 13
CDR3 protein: ASSYRQGGTTEAF

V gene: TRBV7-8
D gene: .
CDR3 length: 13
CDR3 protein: ASSQEAGPLYEQY

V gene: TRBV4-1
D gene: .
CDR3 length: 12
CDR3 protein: ASSQDLEGLPQH

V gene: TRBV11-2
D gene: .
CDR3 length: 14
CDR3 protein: ASSLDTSSSGNTIY

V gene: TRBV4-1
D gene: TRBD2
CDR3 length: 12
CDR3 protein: ASSHGTSGYEQY

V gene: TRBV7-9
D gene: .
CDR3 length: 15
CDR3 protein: ASSFPGLPEMNTEAF

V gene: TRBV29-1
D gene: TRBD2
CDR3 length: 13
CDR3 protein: SGGLAGGNYNEQF